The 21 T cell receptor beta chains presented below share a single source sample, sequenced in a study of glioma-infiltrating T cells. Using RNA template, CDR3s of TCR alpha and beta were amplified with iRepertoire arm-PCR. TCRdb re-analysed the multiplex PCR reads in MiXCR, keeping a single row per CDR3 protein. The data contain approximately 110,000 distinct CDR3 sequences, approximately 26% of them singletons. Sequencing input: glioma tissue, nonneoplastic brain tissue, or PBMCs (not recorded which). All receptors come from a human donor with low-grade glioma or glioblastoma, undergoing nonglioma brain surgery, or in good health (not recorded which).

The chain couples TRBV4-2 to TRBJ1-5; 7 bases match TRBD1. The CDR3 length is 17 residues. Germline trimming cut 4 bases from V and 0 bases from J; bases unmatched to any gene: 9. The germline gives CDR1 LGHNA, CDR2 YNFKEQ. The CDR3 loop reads CASSLGQPSYSNQPQHF. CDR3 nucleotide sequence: TGTGCCAGCAGCCTGGGACAGCCTTCTTATAGCAATCAGCCCCAGCATTTT.

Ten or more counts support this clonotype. The CDR3 region is CASSLESENEQFF. The DNA of the CDR3 is TGTGCCAGCAGCTTAGAGTCTGAAAATGAGCAGTTCTTC. This chain connects TRBV7-2 to TRBJ2-1; no clear D. The CDR3 extends over 13 amino acids. CDR1 and CDR2 (germline): SGHTA, FQGNSA. V lost 1 base and J 7 bases, leaving 8 bases between the germline ends. The variable domain in full, completed from reference TRBV7-2 and TRBJ2-1, reads GAGVSQSPSNKVTEKGKDVELRCDPISGHTALYWYRQSLGQGLEFLIYFQGNSAPDKSGLPSDRFSAERTGGSVSTLTIQRTQQEDSAVYLCASSLESENEQFFGPGTRLTVL.

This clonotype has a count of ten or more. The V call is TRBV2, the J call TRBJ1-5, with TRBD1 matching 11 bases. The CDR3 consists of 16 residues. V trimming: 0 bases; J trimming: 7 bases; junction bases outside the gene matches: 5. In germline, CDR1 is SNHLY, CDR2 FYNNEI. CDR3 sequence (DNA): TGTGCCAGCAGTGAAGCGTGGGGGACAGGGGGGCAGCCCCAGCATTTT. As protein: CASSEAWGTGGQPQHF.

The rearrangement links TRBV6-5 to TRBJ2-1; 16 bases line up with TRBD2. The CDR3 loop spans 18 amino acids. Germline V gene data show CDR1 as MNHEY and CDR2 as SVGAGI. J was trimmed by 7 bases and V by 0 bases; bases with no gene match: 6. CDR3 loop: CASSYSGLAGGPLNEQFF. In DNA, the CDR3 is TGTGCCAGCAGTTACTCGGGACTAGCGGGGGGGCCGTTAAATGAGCAGTTCTTC.

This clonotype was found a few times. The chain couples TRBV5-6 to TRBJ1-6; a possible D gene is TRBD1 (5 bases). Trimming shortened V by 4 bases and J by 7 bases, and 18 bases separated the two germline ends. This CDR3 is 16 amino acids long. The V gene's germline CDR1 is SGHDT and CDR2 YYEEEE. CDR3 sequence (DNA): TGTGCCAGCAGCCCGGTGGGGCGGGGAAGCAATTCACCCCTCCACTTT. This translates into CASSPVGRGSNSPLHF.

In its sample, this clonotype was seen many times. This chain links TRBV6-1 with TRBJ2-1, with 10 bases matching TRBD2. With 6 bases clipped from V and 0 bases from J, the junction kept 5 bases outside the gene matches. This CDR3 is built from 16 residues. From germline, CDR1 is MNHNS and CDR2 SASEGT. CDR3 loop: CASRGSSGSSYNEQFF. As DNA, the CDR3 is TGTGCCAGCAGGGGGTCTAGCGGGAGCTCCTACAATGAGCAGTTCTTC.

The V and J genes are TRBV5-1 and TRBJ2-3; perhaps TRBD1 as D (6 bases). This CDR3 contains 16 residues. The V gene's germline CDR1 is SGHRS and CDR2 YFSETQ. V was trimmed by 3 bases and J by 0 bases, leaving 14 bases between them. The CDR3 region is CASSSTVRGSTDTQYF. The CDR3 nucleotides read TGCGCCAGCAGCTCGACCGTAAGGGGGAGCACAGATACGCAGTATTTT.

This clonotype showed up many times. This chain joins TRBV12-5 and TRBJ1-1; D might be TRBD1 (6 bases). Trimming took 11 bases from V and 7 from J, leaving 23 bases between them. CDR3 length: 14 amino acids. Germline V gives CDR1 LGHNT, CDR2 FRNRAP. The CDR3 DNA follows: TGTGCTTCCAGGGGTCCGGGACTCAAAAATGAAGCTTTCTTT. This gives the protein CASRGPGLKNEAFF. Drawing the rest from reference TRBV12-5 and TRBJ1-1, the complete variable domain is DARVTQTPRHKVTEMGQEVTMRCQPILGHNTVFWYRQTMMQGLELLAYFRNRAPLDDSGMPKDRFSAEMPDATLATLKIQPSEPRDSAVYFCASRGPGLKNEAFFGQGTRLTVV.

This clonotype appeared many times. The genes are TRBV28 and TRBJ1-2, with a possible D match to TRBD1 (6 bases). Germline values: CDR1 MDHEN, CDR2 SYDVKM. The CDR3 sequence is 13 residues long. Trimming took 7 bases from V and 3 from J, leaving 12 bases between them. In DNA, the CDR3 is TGTGCCAGCATCTCTGGGGGGCACTATGGCTACACCTTC. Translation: CASISGGHYGYTF.

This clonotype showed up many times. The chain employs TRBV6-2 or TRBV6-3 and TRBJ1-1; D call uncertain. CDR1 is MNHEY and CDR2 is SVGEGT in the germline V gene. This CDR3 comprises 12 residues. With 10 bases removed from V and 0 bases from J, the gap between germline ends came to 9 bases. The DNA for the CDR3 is TGTGCCACTAGGGATGTGAACACTGAAGCTTTCTTT. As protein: CATRDVNTEAFF.

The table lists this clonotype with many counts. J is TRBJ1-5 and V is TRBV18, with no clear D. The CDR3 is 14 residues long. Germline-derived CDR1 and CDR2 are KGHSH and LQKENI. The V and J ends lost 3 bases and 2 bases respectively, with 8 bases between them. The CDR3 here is CASSPARGNQPQHF. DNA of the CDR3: TGTGCCAGCTCACCCGCTAGGGGCAATCAGCCCCAGCATTTT.

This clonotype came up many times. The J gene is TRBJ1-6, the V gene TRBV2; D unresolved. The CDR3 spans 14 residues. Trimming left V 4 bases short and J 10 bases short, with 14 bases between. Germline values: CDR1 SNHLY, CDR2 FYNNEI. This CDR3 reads CASSAAVSGSPLHF. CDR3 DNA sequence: TGTGCCAGCAGTGCTGCCGTCTCCGGATCACCCCTCCACTTT.

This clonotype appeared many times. CDR3 nucleotides: TGTGCCAGCAGTTTATTTCCCAAGAACACTGAAGCTTTCTTT. Translated: CASSLFPKNTEAFF. V and J are TRBV28 and TRBJ1-1; D gene unclear. CDR1 and CDR2 from the germline V gene are MDHEN and SYDVKM. Trimming cost V 1 base and J 1 base, with 7 bases left between them. The CDR3 loop spans 14 amino acids.

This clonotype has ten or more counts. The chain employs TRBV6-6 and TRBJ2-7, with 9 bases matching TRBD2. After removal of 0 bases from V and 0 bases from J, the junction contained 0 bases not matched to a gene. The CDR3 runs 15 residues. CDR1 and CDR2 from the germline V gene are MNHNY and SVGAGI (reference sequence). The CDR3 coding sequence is TGTGCCAGCAGTTACTCGACTAGCGGCTCCTACGAGCAGTACTTC. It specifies CASSYSTSGSYEQYF.

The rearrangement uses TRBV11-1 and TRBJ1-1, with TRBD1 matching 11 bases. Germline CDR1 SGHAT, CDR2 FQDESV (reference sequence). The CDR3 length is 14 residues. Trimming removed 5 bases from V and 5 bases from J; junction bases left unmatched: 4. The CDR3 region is CASSPGQGATEAFF. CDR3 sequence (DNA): TGTGCCAGCAGCCCAGGACAGGGGGCAACTGAAGCTTTCTTT.

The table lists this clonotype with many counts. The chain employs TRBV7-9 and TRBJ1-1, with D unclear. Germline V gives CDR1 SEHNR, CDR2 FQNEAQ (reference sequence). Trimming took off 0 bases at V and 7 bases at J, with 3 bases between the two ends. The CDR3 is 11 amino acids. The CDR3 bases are TGTGCCAGCAGCTTAGCAGGTGAAGCTTTCTTT. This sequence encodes CASSLAGEAFF.

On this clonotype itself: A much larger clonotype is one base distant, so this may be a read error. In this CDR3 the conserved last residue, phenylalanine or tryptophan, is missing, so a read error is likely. This CDR3 is CASNLQGAGSPETQYS. In nucleotides, the CDR3 is TGTGCCAGCAATCTACAGGGGGCAGGCTCACCCGAGACCCAGTACTCC. The chain couples TRBV2 to TRBJ2-5, with TRBD1 matching 9 bases. Germline CDR1 reads SNHLY; CDR2 reads FYNNEI. This CDR3 contains 16 residues. The V and J ends lost 7 bases and 5 bases, in that order; junction bases with no gene match: 14.

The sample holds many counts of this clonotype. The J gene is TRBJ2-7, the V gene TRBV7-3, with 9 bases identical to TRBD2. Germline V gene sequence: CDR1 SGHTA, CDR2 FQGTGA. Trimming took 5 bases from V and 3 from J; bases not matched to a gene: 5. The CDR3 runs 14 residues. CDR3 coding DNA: TGTGCCAGCAGCACCGCAGCGGGGGGCTACGAGCAGTACTTC. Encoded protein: CASSTAAGGYEQYF. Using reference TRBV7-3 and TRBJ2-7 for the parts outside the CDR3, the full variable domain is GAGVSQTPSNKVTEKGKYVELRCDPISGHTALYWYRQSLGQGPEFLIYFQGTGAADDSGLPNDRFFAVRPEGSVSTLKIQRTERGDSAVYLCASSTAAGGYEQYFGPGTRLTVT.

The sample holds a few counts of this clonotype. CDR3 nucleotide sequence: TGTGCCAGTAGTATAGCGGCAGGTGCAACCTACGAGCAGTACTTC. Its protein is CASSIAAGATYEQYF. This chain connects TRBV19 to TRBJ2-7; no firm D call. Trimming shortened V by 1 base and J by 2 bases, and 12 bases separated the two germline ends. The length of the CDR3 is 15 residues. Germline V gene data show CDR1 as LNHDA and CDR2 as SQIVND (reference sequence).

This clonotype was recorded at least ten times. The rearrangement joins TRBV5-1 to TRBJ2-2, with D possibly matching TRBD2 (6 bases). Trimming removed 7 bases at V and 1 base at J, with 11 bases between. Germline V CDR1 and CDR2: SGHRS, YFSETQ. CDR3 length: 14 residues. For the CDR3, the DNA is TGCGCCAGCGGGGGGAGAATGAACACCGGGGAGCTGTTTTTT. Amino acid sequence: CASGGRMNTGELFF. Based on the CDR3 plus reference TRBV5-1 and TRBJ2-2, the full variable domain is KAGVTQTPRYLIKTRGQQVTLSCSPISGHRSVSWYQQTPGQGLQFLFEYFSETQRNKGNFPGRFSGRQFSNSRSEMNVSTLELGDSALYLCASGGRMNTGELFFGEGSRLTVL.

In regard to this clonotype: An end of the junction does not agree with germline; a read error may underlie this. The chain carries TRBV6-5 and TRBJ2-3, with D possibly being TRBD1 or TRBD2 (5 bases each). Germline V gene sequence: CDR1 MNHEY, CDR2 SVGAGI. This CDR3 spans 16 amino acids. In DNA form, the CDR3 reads TGTGCCTGCAGTTTGAGGGGCCAATACGCAGGTGATACGCAGTATTTT. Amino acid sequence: CACSLRGQYAGDTQYF.